One sample yielded the 26 T cell receptor beta chains listed below, sequenced in a study of CD8+ T cells in alopecia areata. Reverse transcribed after extraction, RNA yielded cDNA as the sequencing template. Repertoires were generated with immunoSEQ multiplex PCR, while TCRdb's copy carries only in-frame clones and drops some. The sample yields about 180,000 clones, roughly half seen once. Treatment described: oral pan-JAK inhibitor, 5-10 mg twice daily. The starting material was CD8+ T cells sorted from blood, obtained at week 52, from a patient treated with tofacitinib. These receptors were collected from a human donor with alopecia areata.

The chain has TRBV29-1 and TRBJ1-1; 8 nucleotides align to TRBD1. V was pared by 7 bases and J by 3 bases, with 7 bases of the junction left unmatched. Germline V gene data show CDR1 as SQVTM and CDR2 as ANQGSEA. The CDR3 has 13 residues. CDR3 nucleotides: TGCAGCGCATCAGGGGGCGAGGACACTGAAGCTTTCTTT. Protein: CSASGGEDTEAFF.

The V and J genes are TRBV7-2 and TRBJ2-3; 8 nucleotides line up with TRBD2. Per germline, CDR1 SGHTA and CDR2 FQGNSA. The CDR3 spans 14 residues. J lost 6 bases, V lost 5 bases, and 7 bases had no gene match. The CDR3 DNA is TGTGCCAGCAGCGGCGCGGGGGGCAGTGATACGCAGTATTTT. Translating it yields CASSGAGGSDTQYF.

The rearrangement links TRBV7-9 to TRBJ1-1; possibly TRBD1 for D (6 bases). V gave up 5 bases and J gave up 8 bases, with 21 bases separating them. The V gene's germline CDR1 is SEHNR and CDR2 FQNEAQ (reference sequence). This CDR3 spans 15 amino acids. CDR3 loop: CASSPPPATGTEAFF. The CDR3 nucleotides are TGTGCCAGCAGCCCCCCCCCGGCCACAGGGACGGAAGCTTTCTTT. Complete variable domain (other parts from reference TRBV7-9 and TRBJ1-1): DTGVSQNPRHKITKRGQNVTFRCDPISEHNRLYWYRQTLGQGPEFLTYFQNEAQLEKSRLLSDRFSAERPKGSFSTLEIQRTEQGDSAMYLCASSPPPATGTEAFFGQGTRLTVV.

The CDR3 DNA sequence: TGTGCCACGGCCCGTCCGGTCGGCTACACCTTC. This sequence encodes CATARPVGYTF. This chain links TRBV2 with TRBJ1-2; D uncertain. This CDR3 has 11 residues. Germline V gives CDR1 SNHLY, CDR2 FYNNEI. V shed 10 bases and J shed 8 bases, with 14 bases lying between them.

This clone showed up just a few times. The V call is TRBV5-1, the J call TRBJ2-2, with D tentatively TRBD2 (5 bases). V shed 1 base and J shed 1 base, with 8 bases lying between them. Germline values: CDR1 SGHRS, CDR2 YFSETQ. This CDR3 contains 15 residues. In DNA form, the CDR3 reads TGCGCCAGCAGCTTGCCCGGGAAGAACACCGGGGAGCTGTTTTTT. This gives the protein CASSLPGKNTGELFF.

This rearrangement joins TRBV14 to TRBJ2-1; 10 bases match TRBD2. V was clipped by 0 bases and J by 12 bases; unmatched bases: 11. There are 16 residues in the CDR3. Germline-derived CDR1 and CDR2 are SGHDN and FVKESK. CDR3 amino acids: CASSQDVGLAPLGQFF. The CDR3 DNA sequence: TGTGCCAGCAGCCAAGATGTGGGACTAGCGCCCCTAGGGCAGTTCTTC.

The chain is built from TRBV27 and TRBJ1-1, with D hard to call. The CDR3 has 13 residues. Germline loops: CDR1 MNHEY, CDR2 SMNVEV (reference sequence). Trimming shortened V by 4 bases and J by 2 bases, and 8 bases separated the two germline ends. The CDR3: CASSSTRNTEAFF. The CDR3 bases are TGTGCCAGCAGTTCCACAAGAAACACTGAAGCTTTCTTT.

This clone has a handful of counts. The J gene is TRBJ2-3, the V gene TRBV9, with TRBD1 matching 7 bases. The ends lost 3 bases at V and 0 bases at J; junction bases unmatched: 7. There are 16 residues in the CDR3. CDR1 is SGDLS and CDR2 is YYNGEE in the germline V gene. CDR3: CASSAGTASSTDTQYF. The DNA of the CDR3 is TGTGCCAGCAGCGCCGGGACAGCCTCTAGCACAGATACGCAGTATTTT.

This clone showed up just a few times. This chain uses TRBV11-2 with TRBJ2-5; TRBD1 agrees at 8 bases. This CDR3 region has 15 residues. V lost 6 bases and J lost 4; bases outside the gene matches: 10. Per the germline V gene, CDR1 is SGHAT and CDR2 is FQNNGV. DNA of the CDR3: TGTGCCAGCAGTCCACGGACAGGGTGGGGAGAGACCCAGTACTTC. Its protein is CASSPRTGWGETQYF.

This clone showed up just a few times. The chain carries TRBV25-1 and TRBJ2-5; 9 positions match TRBD1. V was pared by 3 bases and J by 2 bases, with 7 bases of the junction left unmatched. The CDR3 runs 16 residues. The germline V gene encodes CDR1 MGHDK and CDR2 SYGVNS. The CDR3 sequence is CASSEFGTGLQETQYF. The CDR3 nucleotides read TGTGCCAGCAGTGAGTTCGGGACAGGGTTACAAGAGACCCAGTACTTC.

Only one count was recorded for this clone. V usage is TRBV30 and J usage is TRBJ2-2; D ambiguous. The CDR3 totals 11 residues. Trimming took 8 bases from V and 2 from J, leaving 6 bases between them. Germline V gene lookup returns CDR1 GTSNPN and CDR2 SVGIG (reference sequence). The DNA for the CDR3 is TGTGCCGGAACCAACACCGGGGAGCTGTTTTTT. Its translation: CAGTNTGELFF.

This sequence joins TRBV29-1 and TRBJ1-4, with unresolved D. Trimming took 7 bases from V and 7 from J, leaving 10 bases between them. The CDR3 loop spans 11 amino acids. From germline, CDR1 is SQVTM and CDR2 ANQGSEA. CDR3 loop: CSAHFGEKLFF. The DNA for the CDR3 is TGCAGCGCACATTTTGGTGAAAAACTGTTTTTT.

V and J are TRBV29-1 and TRBJ2-1, with 10 bases identical to TRBD2. The V gene end was trimmed by 1 base and the J gene end by 8 bases; junction bases not matched to a gene: 8. The CDR3 contains 15 residues. Germline CDR1 reads SQVTM; CDR2 reads ANQGSEA. DNA for the CDR3: TGCAGCGTTGAAGGCCAGCGGGGGGGCAGCGATGAGCAGTTCTTC. As protein: CSVEGQRGGSDEQFF.

This chain uses TRBV11-2 with TRBJ2-7, with D unclear. CDR1 SGHAT and CDR2 FQNNGV come from the germline V gene. The CDR3 is made up of 11 amino acids. V was shortened by 1 base and J by 5 bases, with 3 bases between the two germline ends. CDR3 sequence reads: CASSLVDEQYF. The CDR3 DNA reads as TGTGCCAGCAGCTTAGTGGACGAGCAGTACTTC.

V is TRBV27 and J is TRBJ1-2; no reliable D call. This CDR3 spans 11 amino acids. The germline V gene encodes CDR1 MNHEY and CDR2 SMNVEV (reference sequence). Trimming took 4 bases from V and 7 from J, leaving 7 bases between them. The CDR3 region is CASSSAGGYTF. The CDR3, as DNA: TGTGCCAGCAGTTCAGCAGGTGGCTACACCTTC.

The rearrangement joins TRBV4-3 to TRBJ1-6; weak D call: TRBD1 (5 bases). The germline V gene encodes CDR1 LGHNA and CDR2 YSLEER. The V end lost 2 bases, the J end lost 6 bases, and 14 bases lay between the germline ends. The CDR3 is 16 amino acids. This CDR3 reads CASSQHADSPNSPLHF. CDR3 nucleotide sequence: TGCGCCAGCAGCCAACACGCTGACAGCCCTAATTCACCCCTCCACTTT.

This chain links TRBV5-6 with TRBJ2-6, with no clear D. Trimming removed 6 bases at V and 0 bases at J, with 13 bases between. Germline CDR1 and CDR2: SGHDT and YYEEEE. The CDR3 totals 16 residues. The CDR3, as DNA: TGTGCCAGCATTCCGCTAGGTAGCTCTGGGGCCAACGTCCTGACTTTC. Protein sequence: CASIPLGSSGANVLTF.

This clone appeared a few times. This chain joins TRBV5-1 and TRBJ1-6; D may be TRBD1 (6 bases). The CDR3 has 14 amino acids. Trimming took off 0 bases at V and 10 bases at J, with 11 bases between the two ends. CDR1 is SGHRS and CDR2 is YFSETQ in the germline V gene. DNA for the CDR3: TGCGCCAGCAGCTTGGACTCAGGGGACTCACCCCTCCACTTT. Amino acids: CASSLDSGDSPLHF.

The chain is built from TRBV27 and TRBJ2-7; perhaps TRBD1 as D (5 bases). CDR3 length: 17 amino acids. V was shortened by 5 bases and J by 5 bases, with 25 bases between the two germline ends. Germline V lookup: CDR1 MNHEY, CDR2 SMNVEV (reference sequence). The CDR3 coding sequence is TGTGCCAGCAGTCTCCTCCTGGGGCAGGGTATAGTCCACGAGCAGTACTTC. This gives the protein CASSLLLGQGIVHEQYF.

In its sample, this clone was seen a few times. The CDR3 DNA reads as TGTGCCAGCAGAACCCCACAGGGAAAGTATCGCTACACCTTC. It encodes CASRTPQGKYRYTF. The chain recombines TRBV2 with TRBJ1-2; tentatively, D is TRBD1 (6 bases). CDR3 length: 14 amino acids. Germline loops: CDR1 SNHLY, CDR2 FYNNEI. V was pared by 6 bases and J by 9 bases, with 20 bases between.

V usage is TRBV25-1 and J usage is TRBJ2-7; D might be TRBD1 or TRBD2, each matching 6 bases. V was shortened by 0 bases and J by 5 bases, with 11 bases between the two germline ends. CDR1 MGHDK and CDR2 SYGVNS come from the germline V gene. This CDR3 region has 14 residues. This CDR3 is CASSEYGGGNEQYF. The CDR3, as DNA: TGTGCCAGCAGTGAATACGGGGGCGGGAACGAGCAGTACTTC.

The sample holds a few counts of this clone. The rearrangement uses TRBV7-9 and TRBJ1-1; TRBD1 is a possible D gene (5 bases). Germline V gene lookup returns CDR1 SEHNR and CDR2 FQNEAQ (reference sequence). The V and J ends lost 11 bases and 5 bases respectively, with 18 bases between them. The CDR3 is made up of 13 amino acids. CDR3 region: CALEGPKGTEAFF. The CDR3 DNA reads TGTGCCCTAGAGGGGCCTAAGGGGACTGAAGCTTTCTTT.

CDR3 in amino acids: CASSLQGFYEQYF. CDR3 DNA: TGTGCCAGCAGCTTACAGGGTTTTTACGAGCAGTACTTC. The chain recombines TRBV13 with TRBJ2-7; the D gene is possibly TRBD1 (5 bases). CDR1 and CDR2 (germline): PRHDT, FYEKMQ (reference sequence). V was cut by 2 bases and J by 4 bases, with 9 bases left in between. The CDR3 is 13 amino acids.

V and J are TRBV30 and TRBJ1-1; D not certain. V lost 0 bases and J lost 1, with 9 bases in between. The CDR3 sequence is 14 residues long. Germline V gene lookup returns CDR1 GTSNPN and CDR2 SVGIG (reference sequence). CDR3 DNA sequence: TGTGCCTGGAGTGTCCGCACATGGAACACTGAAGCTTTCTTT. Its protein is CAWSVRTWNTEAFF.

CDR3 loop: CAISEGGKGRFGEAFF. CDR3 in DNA: TGTGCCATCAGTGAGGGCGGAAAGGGGAGGTTCGGTGAAGCTTTCTTT. J is TRBJ1-1 and V is TRBV10-3, with D possibly matching TRBD1 (5 bases). The CDR3 runs 16 residues. Per germline, CDR1 ENHRY and CDR2 SYGVKD. With 2 bases removed from V and 7 bases from J, the gap between germline ends came to 20 bases.

Of note for this clone: A far bigger clonotype differs at one base, so this is likely a read error. CDR3 protein: CASSAGGSGANVLTF. The CDR3 DNA reads as TGCGCCAGCAGTGCAGGGGGCTCTGGGGCCAACGTCCTGACTTTC. The J gene is TRBJ2-6, the V gene TRBV10-2, with 7 bases fitting TRBD1. The CDR3 has 15 amino acids. The V and J ends lost 4 bases and 0 bases, in that order; junction bases with no gene match: 0. Germline CDR1 is WSHSY and CDR2 is SAAADI.